This note documents a single T cell receptor (beta chain) sequence. Its target is unknown. Assay used: immunoSEQ multiplex PCR; TCRdb lists only in-frame clones, some missing. The repertoire holds 80,000 or so clones, with about 90% as singletons. V was trimmed by 5 bases and J by 8 bases, leaving 12 bases between them. The length of the CDR3 is 12 residues. Germline V CDR1 and CDR2: MDHEN, SYDVKM. The sample belongs to a study of graft-versus-host responses after intestinal transplantation. Looking at the study overall: Recipients had multivisceral, liver-intestinal, or isolated intestinal transplants. Among the recipients, all got anti-thymocyte globulin induction and then tacrolimus and steroids for 3 to 4 years. Findings and limits, study-wide: There were GvH clones found in recipient marrow, and some of them appeared first in ileum or blood. HvG clone declines early post-transplant were associated with peak circulating GvH levels.

The V and J genes are TRBV28 and TRBJ1-1; D is unresolved. The clonotype comes from a human patient who received an intestinal transplant, so some T cells may come from the graft donor. This sample comprised PBMCs, obtained 98 days after intestinal transplantation. CDR3 DNA sequence: TGTGCCAGCAGTCCGACGCTCATGGAAGCTTTCTTT. Translating it yields CASSPTLMEAFF.